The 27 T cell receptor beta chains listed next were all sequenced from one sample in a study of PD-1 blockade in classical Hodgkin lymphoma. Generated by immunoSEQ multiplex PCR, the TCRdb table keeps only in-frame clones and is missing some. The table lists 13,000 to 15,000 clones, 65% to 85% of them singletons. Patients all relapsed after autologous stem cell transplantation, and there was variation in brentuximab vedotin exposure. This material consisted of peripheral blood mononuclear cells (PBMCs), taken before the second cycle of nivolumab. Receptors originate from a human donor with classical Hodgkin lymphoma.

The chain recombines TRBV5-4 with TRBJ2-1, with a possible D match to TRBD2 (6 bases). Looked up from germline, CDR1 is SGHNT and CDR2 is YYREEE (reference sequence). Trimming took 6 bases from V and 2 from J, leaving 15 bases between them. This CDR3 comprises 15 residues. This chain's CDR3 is CASNDGRTTYNEQFF. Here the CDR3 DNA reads TGTGCCAGCAACGATGGGAGGACAACCTACAATGAGCAGTTCTTC.

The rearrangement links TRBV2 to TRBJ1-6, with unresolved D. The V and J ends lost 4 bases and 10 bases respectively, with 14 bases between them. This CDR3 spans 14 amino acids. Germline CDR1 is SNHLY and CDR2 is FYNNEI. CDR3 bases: TGTGCCAGCAGTGTTGGGAGAGACGGGTCACCCCTCCACTTT. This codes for CASSVGRDGSPLHF.

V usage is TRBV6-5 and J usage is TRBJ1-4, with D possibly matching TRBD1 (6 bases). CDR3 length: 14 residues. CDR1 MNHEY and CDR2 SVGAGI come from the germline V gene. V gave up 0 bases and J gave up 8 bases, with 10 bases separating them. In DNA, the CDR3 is TGTGCCAGCAGTTACTCGGGGGGCCTAGAAAAACTGTTTTTT. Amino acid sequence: CASSYSGGLEKLFF.

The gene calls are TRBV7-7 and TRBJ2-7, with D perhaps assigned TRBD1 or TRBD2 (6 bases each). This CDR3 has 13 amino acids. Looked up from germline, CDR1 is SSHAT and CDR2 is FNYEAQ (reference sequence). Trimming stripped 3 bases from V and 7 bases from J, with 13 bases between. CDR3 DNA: TGTGCCAGCAGCTTCGGGGGCCAAGGGGAGCAGTACTTC. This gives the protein CASSFGGQGEQYF.

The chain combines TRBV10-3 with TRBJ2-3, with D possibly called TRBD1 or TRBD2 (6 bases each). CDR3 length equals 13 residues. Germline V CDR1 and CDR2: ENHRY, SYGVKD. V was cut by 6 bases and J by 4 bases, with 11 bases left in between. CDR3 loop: CAIRGGLADTQYF. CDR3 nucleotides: TGTGCCATCAGAGGGGGGTTAGCAGATACGCAGTATTTT.

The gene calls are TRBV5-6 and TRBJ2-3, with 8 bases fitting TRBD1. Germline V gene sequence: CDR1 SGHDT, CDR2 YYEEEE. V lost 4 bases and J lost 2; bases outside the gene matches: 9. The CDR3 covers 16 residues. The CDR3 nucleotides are TGTGCCAGCAGCAGCCGACAGGGGCCGTACACAGATACGCAGTATTTT. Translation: CASSSRQGPYTDTQYF.

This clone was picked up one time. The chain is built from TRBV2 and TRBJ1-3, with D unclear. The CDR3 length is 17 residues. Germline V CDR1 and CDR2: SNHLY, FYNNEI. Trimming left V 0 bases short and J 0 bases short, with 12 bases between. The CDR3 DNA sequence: TGTGCCAGCAGTGAAGCGCGCAGGTACAGCTCTGGAAACACCATATATTTT. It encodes CASSEARRYSSGNTIYF.

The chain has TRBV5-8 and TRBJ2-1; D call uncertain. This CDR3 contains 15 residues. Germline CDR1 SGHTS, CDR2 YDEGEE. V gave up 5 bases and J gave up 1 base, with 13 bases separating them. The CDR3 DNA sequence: TGTGCCAGCAGGTCGACGGGCGAGTCCTACAATGAGCAGTTCTTC. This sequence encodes CASRSTGESYNEQFF.

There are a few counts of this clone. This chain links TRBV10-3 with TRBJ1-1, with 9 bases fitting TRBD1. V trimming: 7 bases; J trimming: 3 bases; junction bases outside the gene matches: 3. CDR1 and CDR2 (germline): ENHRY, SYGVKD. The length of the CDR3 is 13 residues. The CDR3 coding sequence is TGTGCCATCACCTGGGACAGGGACACTGAAGCTTTCTTT. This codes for CAITWDRDTEAFF.

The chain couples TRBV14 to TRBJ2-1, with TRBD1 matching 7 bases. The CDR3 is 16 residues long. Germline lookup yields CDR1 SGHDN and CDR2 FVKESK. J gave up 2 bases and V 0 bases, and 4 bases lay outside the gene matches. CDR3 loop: CASSQDVGTAYNEQFF. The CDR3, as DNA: TGTGCCAGCAGCCAAGATGTAGGGACAGCCTACAATGAGCAGTTCTTC.

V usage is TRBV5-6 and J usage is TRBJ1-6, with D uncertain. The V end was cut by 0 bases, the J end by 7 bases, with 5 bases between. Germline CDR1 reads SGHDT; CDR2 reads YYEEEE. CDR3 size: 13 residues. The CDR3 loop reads CASSLEANSPLHF. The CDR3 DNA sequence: TGTGCCAGCAGCTTGGAGGCCAATTCACCCCTCCACTTT.

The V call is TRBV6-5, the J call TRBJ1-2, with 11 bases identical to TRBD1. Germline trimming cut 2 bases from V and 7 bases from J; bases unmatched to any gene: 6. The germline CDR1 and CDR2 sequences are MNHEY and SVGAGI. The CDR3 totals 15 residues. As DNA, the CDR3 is TGTGCCAGCAGTTACATCGGACAGGGGGCCTCTGGCTACACCTTC. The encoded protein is CASSYIGQGASGYTF.

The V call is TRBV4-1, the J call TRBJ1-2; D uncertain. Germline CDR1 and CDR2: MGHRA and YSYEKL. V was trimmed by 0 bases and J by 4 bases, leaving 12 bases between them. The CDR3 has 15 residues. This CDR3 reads CASSQDSYSFYGYTF. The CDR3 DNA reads TGCGCCAGCAGCCAAGATTCGTACAGCTTCTATGGCTACACCTTC.

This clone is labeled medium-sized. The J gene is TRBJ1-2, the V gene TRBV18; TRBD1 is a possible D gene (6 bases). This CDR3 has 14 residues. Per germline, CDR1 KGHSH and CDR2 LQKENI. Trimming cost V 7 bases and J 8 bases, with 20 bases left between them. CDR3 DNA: TGTGCCAGCTTACCGGATCCGGGGGCCGGGGGCTACACCTTC. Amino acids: CASLPDPGAGGYTF. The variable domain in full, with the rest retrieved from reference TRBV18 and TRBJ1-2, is NAGVMQNPRHLVRRRGQEARLRCSPMKGHSHVYWYRQLPEEGLKFMVYLQKENIIDESGMPKERFSAEFPKEGPSILRIQQVVRGDSAAYFCASLPDPGAGGYTFGSGTRLTVV.

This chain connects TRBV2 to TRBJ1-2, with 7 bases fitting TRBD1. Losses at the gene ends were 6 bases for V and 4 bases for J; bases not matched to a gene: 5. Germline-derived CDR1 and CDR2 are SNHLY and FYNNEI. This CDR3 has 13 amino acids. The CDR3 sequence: CASRGDRVYGYTF. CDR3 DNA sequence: TGTGCCAGCAGGGGTGACAGGGTCTATGGCTACACCTTC.

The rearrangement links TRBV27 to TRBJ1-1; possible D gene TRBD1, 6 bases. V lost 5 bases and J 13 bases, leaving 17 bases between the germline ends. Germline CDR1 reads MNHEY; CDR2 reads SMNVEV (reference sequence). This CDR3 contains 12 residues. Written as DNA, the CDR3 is TGTGCCAGCAGTACGACAGGTCCACCATTTTTCTTT. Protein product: CASSTTGPPFFF.

The CDR3 reads CASSPRSQETQYF. The CDR3 nucleotides read TGTGCCAGCAGCCCACGATCCCAAGAGACCCAGTACTTC. The J gene is TRBJ2-5, the V gene TRBV14, with D unresolved. Germline V gene sequence: CDR1 SGHDN, CDR2 FVKESK. This CDR3 comprises 13 residues. Trimming shortened V by 4 bases and J by 1 base, and 7 bases separated the two germline ends. Drawing the rest from reference TRBV14 and TRBJ2-5, the complete variable domain is EAGVTQFPSHSVIEKGQTVTLRCDPISGHDNLYWYRRVMGKEIKFLLHFVKESKQDESGMPNNRFLAERTGGTYSTLKVQPAELEDSGVYFCASSPRSQETQYFGPGTRLLVL.

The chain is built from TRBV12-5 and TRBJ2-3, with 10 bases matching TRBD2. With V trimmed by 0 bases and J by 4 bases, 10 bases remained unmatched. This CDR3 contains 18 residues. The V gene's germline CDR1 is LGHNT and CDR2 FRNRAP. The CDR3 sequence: CASGLVPALAGAPDTQYF. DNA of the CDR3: TGTGCTAGTGGTTTGGTACCCGCCCTAGCGGGGGCACCAGATACGCAGTATTTT.

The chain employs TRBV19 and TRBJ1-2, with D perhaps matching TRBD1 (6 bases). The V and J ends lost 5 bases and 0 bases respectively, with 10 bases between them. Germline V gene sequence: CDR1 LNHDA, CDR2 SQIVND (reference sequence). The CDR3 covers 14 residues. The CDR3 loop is CASSPDRTNYGYTF. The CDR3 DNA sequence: TGTGCCAGTAGTCCCGACAGGACTAACTATGGCTACACCTTC.

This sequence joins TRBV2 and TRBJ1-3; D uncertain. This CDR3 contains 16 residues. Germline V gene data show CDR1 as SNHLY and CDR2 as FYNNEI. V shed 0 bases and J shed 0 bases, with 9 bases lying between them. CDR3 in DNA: TGTGCCAGCAGTGAAGCGCGCGGGAGCTCTGGAAACACCATATATTTT. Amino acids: CASSEARGSSGNTIYF.

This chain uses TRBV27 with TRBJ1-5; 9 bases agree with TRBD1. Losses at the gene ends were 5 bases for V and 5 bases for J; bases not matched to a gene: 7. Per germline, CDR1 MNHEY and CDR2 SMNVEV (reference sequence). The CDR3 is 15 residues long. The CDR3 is CASSPRDRDYQPQHF. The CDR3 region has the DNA TGTGCCAGCAGTCCCCGGGACAGGGACTATCAGCCCCAGCATTTT.

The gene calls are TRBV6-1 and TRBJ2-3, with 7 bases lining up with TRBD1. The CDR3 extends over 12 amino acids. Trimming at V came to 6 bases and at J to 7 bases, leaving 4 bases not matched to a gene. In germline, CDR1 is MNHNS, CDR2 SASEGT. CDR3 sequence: CASRPQGNTQYF. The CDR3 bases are TGTGCCAGCAGACCACAGGGGAATACGCAGTATTTT.

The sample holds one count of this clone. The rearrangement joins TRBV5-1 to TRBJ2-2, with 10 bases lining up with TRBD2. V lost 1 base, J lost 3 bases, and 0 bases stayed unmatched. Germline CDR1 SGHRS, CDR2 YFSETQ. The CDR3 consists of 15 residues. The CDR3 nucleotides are TGCGCCAGCAGCTTGCTAGCGGGGGACACCGGGGAGCTGTTTTTT. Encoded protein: CASSLLAGDTGELFF.

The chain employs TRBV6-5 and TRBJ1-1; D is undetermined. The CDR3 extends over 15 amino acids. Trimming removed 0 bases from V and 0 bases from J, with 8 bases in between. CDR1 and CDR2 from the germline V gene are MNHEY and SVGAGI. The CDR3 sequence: CASSYSHTMNTEAFF. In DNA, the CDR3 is TGTGCCAGCAGTTACTCCCACACAATGAACACTGAAGCTTTCTTT.

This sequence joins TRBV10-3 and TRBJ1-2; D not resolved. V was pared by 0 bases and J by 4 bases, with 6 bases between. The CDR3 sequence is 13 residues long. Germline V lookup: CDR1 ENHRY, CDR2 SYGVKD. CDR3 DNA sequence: TGTGCCATCAGTGAGTCGTCCCCCTATGGCTACACCTTC. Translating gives CAISESSPYGYTF.

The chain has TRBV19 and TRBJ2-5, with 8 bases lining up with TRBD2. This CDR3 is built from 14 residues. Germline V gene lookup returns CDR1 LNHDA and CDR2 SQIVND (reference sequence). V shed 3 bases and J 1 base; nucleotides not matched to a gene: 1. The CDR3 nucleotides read TGTGCCAGTAGTATTGCGGGGGGCCAAGAGACCCAGTACTTC. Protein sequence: CASSIAGGQETQYF.

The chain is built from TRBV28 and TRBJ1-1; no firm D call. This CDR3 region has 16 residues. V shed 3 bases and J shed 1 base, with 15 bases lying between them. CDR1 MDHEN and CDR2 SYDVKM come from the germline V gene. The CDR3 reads CASSFPRGGRNTEAFF. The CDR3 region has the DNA TGTGCCAGCAGTTTTCCCCGGGGAGGGCGGAACACTGAAGCTTTCTTT.